These 28 T cell receptor beta chains originate from one sample sequenced in a study of T cell changes during pregnancy in multiple sclerosis. Using immunoSEQ multiplex PCR, the repertoire was profiled, and TCRdb retains in-frame clones only, with some absent. Of more than 55,000 clones listed, roughly 92% were seen once; the top ten hold roughly 1.2%. Sequences were derived from peripheral blood, sampled in the third trimester of pregnancy. The receptors were gathered from a female donor with multiple sclerosis, enrolled in a pregnancy study.

The chain uses TRBV6-1 and TRBJ1-5; 10 positions match TRBD1. The CDR3 is made up of 15 amino acids. Germline-derived CDR1 and CDR2 are MNHNS and SASEGT. J was trimmed by 3 bases and V by 10 bases; bases with no gene match: 9. This CDR3 reads CATQATGGDNQPQHF. The DNA of the CDR3 is TGTGCCACCCAAGCGACAGGGGGCGACAATCAGCCCCAGCATTTT.

The chain carries TRBV25-1 and TRBJ2-2; 14 bases match TRBD2. Germline V gives CDR1 MGHDK, CDR2 SYGVNS. J lost 7 bases, V lost 3 bases, and 1 base had no gene match. The CDR3 contains 15 residues. The CDR3 DNA sequence: TGTGCCAGCAGTGAGGGACTAGCGGGAGTCGGGGAGCTGTTTTTT. This gives the protein CASSEGLAGVGELFF.

This sequence joins TRBV28 and TRBJ2-7; the D gene is possibly TRBD1 (5 bases). The V and J ends lost 6 bases and 0 bases respectively, with 12 bases between them. The CDR3 consists of 14 residues. Germline values: CDR1 MDHEN, CDR2 SYDVKM. The chain's CDR3 is CASRIGHGSYEQYF. In DNA, the CDR3 is TGTGCCAGCAGAATCGGACACGGCTCCTACGAGCAGTACTTC.

The chain joins TRBV29-1 to TRBJ1-1; D unresolved. Germline loops: CDR1 SQVTM, CDR2 ANQGSEA. Trimming took 4 bases from V and 1 from J, leaving 7 bases between them. This CDR3 is built from 12 residues. The CDR3 DNA reads as TGCAGCGTTGGCGGGCAGAACACTGAAGCTTTCTTT. As protein: CSVGGQNTEAFF. Together with reference TRBV29-1 and TRBJ1-1, the CDR3 gives the full variable domain: SAVISQKPSRDICQRGTSLTIQCQVDSQVTMMFWYRQQPGQSLTLIATANQGSEATYESGFVIDKFPISRPNLTFSTLTVSNMSPEDSSIYLCSVGGQNTEAFFGQGTRLTVV.

The V call is TRBV7-2, the J call TRBJ2-5, with 8 bases lining up with TRBD2. The CDR3 runs to 17 residues. Germline V gives CDR1 SGHTA, CDR2 FQGNSA. Unmatched junction bases numbered 14, after V lost 1 base and J lost 7 bases. CDR3 sequence reads: CASSLVGAGGPRGTQYF. The CDR3 DNA reads as TGTGCCAGCAGCTTAGTTGGTGCGGGAGGACCAAGAGGGACCCAGTACTTC.

The V gene is TRBV6-4, the J gene TRBJ1-5, with TRBD1 matching 7 bases. CDR3 length: 14 residues. V was pared by 5 bases and J by 4 bases, with 5 bases of the junction left unmatched. The germline V gene encodes CDR1 MRHNA and CDR2 SNTAGT. The CDR3 bases are TGTGCCAGCAGTCCGACAGGGACTAATCAGCCCCAGCATTTT. Protein product: CASSPTGTNQPQHF.

V and J are TRBV6-4 and TRBJ2-5; TRBD2 matches 12 bases. From germline, CDR1 is MRHNA and CDR2 SNTAGT. V dropped 5 bases and J dropped 5; count of bases not matched to a gene: 12. The length of the CDR3 is 17 residues. The CDR3 region has the DNA TGTGCCAGCAGTAAGAGACTAGCGGGAGAATCACCCGAGACCCAGTACTTC. Translation: CASSKRLAGESPETQYF.

The chain has TRBV18 and TRBJ1-2; a weak D match, TRBD1 (6 bases). Trimming took off 3 bases at V and 2 bases at J, with 10 bases between the two ends. The CDR3 has 14 amino acids. Germline CDR1 and CDR2: KGHSH and LQKENI. The CDR3 region is CASSPWTDNYGYTF. The CDR3 nucleotides read TGTGCCAGCTCACCTTGGACAGACAACTATGGCTACACCTTC.

The chain is built from TRBV30 and TRBJ2-7; 9 positions agree with TRBD1. Trimming at V came to 2 bases and at J to 3 bases, leaving 5 bases not matched to a gene. The V gene's germline CDR1 is GTSNPN and CDR2 SVGIG (reference sequence). The CDR3 extends over 14 amino acids. The DNA of the CDR3 is TGTGCCTGGAGTTCAGGGACAGGGCACTACGAGCAGTACTTC. It yields the protein CAWSSGTGHYEQYF.

The chain carries TRBV6-5 and TRBJ2-1, with 9 nucleotides matching TRBD1. V lost 4 bases, J lost 4 bases, and 5 bases stayed unmatched. CDR1 and CDR2 from the germline V gene are MNHEY and SVGAGI. This CDR3 is built from 15 residues. CDR3 amino acids: CASSSGTGNYNEQFF. The CDR3, as DNA: TGTGCCAGCAGTTCCGGGACAGGGAATTACAATGAGCAGTTCTTC.

This chain links TRBV9 with TRBJ2-1; D is perhaps TRBD2 (5 bases). Germline V gene sequence: CDR1 SGDLS, CDR2 YYNGEE. The V end was cut by 0 bases, the J end by 0 bases, with 10 bases between. The CDR3 runs to 16 residues. CDR3: CASSVGVGSSYNEQFF. As DNA, the CDR3 is TGTGCCAGCAGCGTAGGGGTGGGGAGCTCCTACAATGAGCAGTTCTTC.

This sequence joins TRBV15 and TRBJ1-1; TRBD1 might be the D (5 bases). The germline V gene has CDR1 LNHNV and CDR2 YYDKDF (reference sequence). The CDR3 contains 15 residues. V lost 3 bases and J 4 bases, leaving 15 bases between the germline ends. The DNA for the CDR3 is TGTGCCACCAGCAGTTGGGGCGGGGGTCCCACTGAAGCTTTCTTT. Translated: CATSSWGGGPTEAFF.

The chain has TRBV4-1 and TRBJ2-5; D ambiguous. The CDR3 contains 13 residues. Germline V gives CDR1 MGHRA, CDR2 YSYEKL. V was cut by 0 bases and J by 5 bases, with 7 bases left in between. CDR3 amino acids: CASSQDPEETQYF. For the CDR3, the DNA is TGCGCCAGCAGCCAAGATCCGGAGGAGACCCAGTACTTC.

This chain uses TRBV6-5 with TRBJ1-2, with D tentatively TRBD1 (5 bases). V lost 5 bases to trimming and J lost 8 bases, with 12 bases between them. The CDR3 is 12 residues long. CDR1 is MNHEY and CDR2 is SVGAGI in the germline V gene. CDR3 bases: TGTGCCAGCAGTCCCGACAGTAGGGGCTACACCTTC. Its protein is CASSPDSRGYTF.

A note on this clone: This specimen includes other DNA sequences encoding the same CDR3. This chain connects TRBV18 to TRBJ1-2; TRBD1 is a possible D gene (5 bases). This CDR3 comprises 13 residues. V lost 3 bases and J 7 bases, leaving 12 bases between the germline ends. Germline lookup yields CDR1 KGHSH and CDR2 LQKENI. CDR3 residues: CASSPSGVTGYTF. DNA of the CDR3: TGTGCCAGCTCACCCTCGGGGGTCACTGGCTACACCTTC.

V usage is TRBV29-1 and J usage is TRBJ1-1, with 7 bases that match TRBD1. V was pared by 8 bases and J by 0 bases, with 9 bases of the junction left unmatched. CDR1 is SQVTM, CDR2 ANQGSEA, per germline. The CDR3 sequence is 14 residues long. The chain's CDR3 is CSIRQGDMNTEAFF. CDR3 DNA sequence: TGCAGCATCAGACAGGGCGACATGAACACTGAAGCTTTCTTT.

This clone appeared a single time. The chain recombines TRBV28 with TRBJ2-1; 9 bases match TRBD2. There are 11 residues in the CDR3. The germline CDR1 and CDR2 sequences are MDHEN and SYDVKM. V dropped 8 bases and J dropped 10; count of bases not matched to a gene: 3. The CDR3 loop is CASQLAGEQFF. CDR3 DNA: TGTGCCAGCCAACTAGCGGGCGAGCAGTTCTTC.

The sample holds one count of this clone. The gene calls are TRBV29-1 and TRBJ2-1; 11 bases align to TRBD2. This CDR3 has 16 amino acids. Trimming at V came to 5 bases and at J to 7 bases, leaving 13 bases not matched to a gene. Germline V CDR1 and CDR2: SQVTM, ANQGSEA. DNA of the CDR3: TGCAGCGTTTACACCCTCCGACTAGCGGGAAGTAATGAGCAGTTCTTC. This translates into CSVYTLRLAGSNEQFF.

This chain uses TRBV2 with TRBJ2-2; weak D call: TRBD2 (6 bases). Deletions cut 7 bases from V and 1 base from J, with 13 bases between. Germline CDR1 and CDR2: SNHLY and FYNNEI. The CDR3 totals 15 residues. The CDR3 loop reads CASKSGTLNTGELFF. The CDR3 coding sequence is TGTGCCAGCAAATCAGGGACTTTGAACACCGGGGAGCTGTTTTTT.

J is TRBJ1-1 and V is TRBV4-3; 8 bases match TRBD1. V was clipped by 0 bases and J by 4 bases; unmatched bases: 7. Germline V gene lookup returns CDR1 LGHNA and CDR2 YSLEER. The CDR3 is 16 amino acids. The CDR3 sequence: CASSQDLGQGGTEAFF. DNA for the CDR3: TGCGCCAGCAGCCAAGATTTAGGACAGGGAGGCACTGAAGCTTTCTTT.

V usage is TRBV10-2 and J usage is TRBJ1-1; 8 nucleotides align to TRBD1. This CDR3 has 15 amino acids. The junction had 9 bases not matched to a gene; V was cut back by 3 bases and J by 6 bases. Germline V gene data show CDR1 as WSHSY and CDR2 as SAAADI. DNA of the CDR3: TGCGCCAGCAGTGATTTCGACAGGGGATTCGCTGAAGCTTTCTTT. This gives the protein CASSDFDRGFAEAFF.

There are a few counts of this clone. The chain uses TRBV10-2 and TRBJ1-4; D is ambiguous. V lost 4 bases, J lost 4 bases, and 7 bases lay in between. The CDR3 is 13 amino acids. Germline V lookup: CDR1 WSHSY, CDR2 SAAADI. CDR3 sequence (DNA): TGCGCCAGCAGTGGTTACAGTAATGAAAAACTGTTTTTT. Translating gives CASSGYSNEKLFF.

The chain employs TRBV4-1 and TRBJ2-7; TRBD1 matches at 11 bases. The CDR3 has 14 amino acids. J was trimmed by 5 bases and V by 4 bases; bases with no gene match: 4. Germline assignment: CDR1 MGHRA and CDR2 YSYEKL. CDR3 region: CASSRDRGSHEQYF. In DNA form, the CDR3 reads TGCGCCAGCAGCCGGGACAGGGGGTCCCACGAGCAGTACTTC.

The chain carries TRBV9 and TRBJ2-2, with D possibly being TRBD1 (6 bases). The ends were cut back, 4 bases at V and 1 base at J, with 14 bases in the middle. The germline gives CDR1 SGDLS, CDR2 YYNGEE. This CDR3 has 16 amino acids. CDR3 in DNA: TGTGCCAGCAGCTATAGGGGGAGTTGGAACACCGGGGAGCTGTTTTTT. This translates into CASSYRGSWNTGELFF. The variable domain in full, with the rest retrieved from reference TRBV9 and TRBJ2-2, is DSGVTQTPKHLITATGQRVTLRCSPRSGDLSVYWYQQSLDQGLQFLIQYYNGEERAKGNILERFSAQQFPDLHSELNLSSLELGDSALYFCASSYRGSWNTGELFFGEGSRLTVL.

V is TRBV28 and J is TRBJ1-1; unclear D gene. V lost 6 bases and J 4 bases, leaving 15 bases between the germline ends. The germline V gene encodes CDR1 MDHEN and CDR2 SYDVKM. The CDR3 is 14 residues long. CDR3 DNA: TGTGCCAGCAGAAACACCCCCCCGGGCACTGAAGCTTTCTTT. Its translation: CASRNTPPGTEAFF.

The chain links TRBV27 to TRBJ2-7; D possibly corresponds to TRBD2 (7 bases). V was clipped by 0 bases and J by 1 base, with 13 bases between them. Germline V gene lookup returns CDR1 MNHEY and CDR2 SMNVEV (reference sequence). The CDR3 has 16 residues. CDR3 sequence reads: CASSLSFGGRSYEQYF. CDR3 nucleotide sequence: TGTGCCAGCAGTTTATCGTTCGGGGGGCGGTCCTACGAGCAGTACTTC.

The chain uses TRBV9 and TRBJ1-1, with TRBD1 identical over 7 bases. From germline, CDR1 is SGDLS and CDR2 YYNGEE. CDR3 length: 14 amino acids. V dropped 3 bases and J dropped 5; count of bases not matched to a gene: 7. CDR3: CASSEETGKTEAFF. The DNA for the CDR3 is TGTGCCAGCAGCGAGGAGACAGGGAAGACTGAAGCTTTCTTT. The complete variable domain, with remaining parts taken from reference TRBV9 and TRBJ1-1, reads DSGVTQTPKHLITATGQRVTLRCSPRSGDLSVYWYQQSLDQGLQFLIQYYNGEERAKGNILERFSAQQFPDLHSELNLSSLELGDSALYFCASSEETGKTEAFFGQGTRLTVV.

The count of this clone is one. This chain uses TRBV9 with TRBJ2-1; 7 bases align to TRBD2. Unmatched junction bases numbered 5, after V lost 3 bases and J lost 5 bases. The CDR3 length is 14 residues. Germline loops: CDR1 SGDLS, CDR2 YYNGEE. In nucleotides, the CDR3 is TGTGCCAGCAGCGCCCAGCGGGGCCACAATGAGCAGTTCTTC. Translating gives CASSAQRGHNEQFF.